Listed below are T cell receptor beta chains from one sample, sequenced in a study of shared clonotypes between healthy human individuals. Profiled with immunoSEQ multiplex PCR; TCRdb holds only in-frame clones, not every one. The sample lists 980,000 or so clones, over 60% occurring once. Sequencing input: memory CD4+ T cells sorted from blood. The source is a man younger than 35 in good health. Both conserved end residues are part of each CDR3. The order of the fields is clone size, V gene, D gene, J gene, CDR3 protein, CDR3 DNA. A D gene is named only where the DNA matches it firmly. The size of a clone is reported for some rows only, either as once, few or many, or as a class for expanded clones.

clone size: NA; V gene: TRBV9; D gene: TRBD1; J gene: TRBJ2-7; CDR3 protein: CASSSGQGSYGQYF; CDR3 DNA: TGTGCCAGCAGCTCGGGACAGGGATCCTACGGGCAGTACTTC
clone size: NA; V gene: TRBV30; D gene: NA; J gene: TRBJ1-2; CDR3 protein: CAWTDSNYGYTF; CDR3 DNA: TGTGCCTGGACAGACTCTAACTATGGCTACACCTTC
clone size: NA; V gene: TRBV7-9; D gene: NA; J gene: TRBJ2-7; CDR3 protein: CASSPNSNEQYF; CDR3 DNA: TGTGCCAGCAGCCCTAACAGTAACGAGCAGTACTTC
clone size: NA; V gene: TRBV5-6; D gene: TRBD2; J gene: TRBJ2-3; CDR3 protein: CASSLGLAFTDTQYF; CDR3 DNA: TGTGCCAGCAGCTTGGGACTAGCTTTTACAGATACGCAGTATTTT
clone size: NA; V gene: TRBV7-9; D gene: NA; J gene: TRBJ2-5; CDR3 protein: CASSIRLASEETQYF; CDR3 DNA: TGTGCCAGCAGCATTAGGCTGGCGAGTGAAGAGACCCAGTACTTC
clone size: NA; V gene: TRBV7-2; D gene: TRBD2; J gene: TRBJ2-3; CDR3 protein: CASSLAGLAGSSTDTQYF; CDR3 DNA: TGTGCCAGCAGCTTAGCGGGGCTAGCGGGCTCTAGCACAGATACGCAGTATTTT
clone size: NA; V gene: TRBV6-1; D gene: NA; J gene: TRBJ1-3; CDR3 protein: CAISTSGNTIYF; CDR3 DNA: TGTGCCATCTCGACCTCTGGAAACACCATATATTTT
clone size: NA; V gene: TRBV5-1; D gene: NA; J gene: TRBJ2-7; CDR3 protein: CASARDGSYEQYF; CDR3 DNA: TGCGCCAGCGCCCGGGATGGTTCCTACGAGCAGTACTTC
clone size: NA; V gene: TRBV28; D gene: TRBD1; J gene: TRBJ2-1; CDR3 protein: CASSLGTGAYNEQFF; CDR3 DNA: TGTGCCAGCAGTCTCGGGACAGGGGCCTACAATGAGCAGTTCTTC
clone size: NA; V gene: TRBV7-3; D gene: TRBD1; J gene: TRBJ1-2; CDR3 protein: CASSRRTGGHQGYTF; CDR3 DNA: TGTGCCAGCAGCCGACGGACAGGGGGCCATCAGGGCTACACCTTC
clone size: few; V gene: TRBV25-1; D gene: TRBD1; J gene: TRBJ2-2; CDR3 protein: CASRDRGNTGELFF; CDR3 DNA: TGTGCCAGTCGAGACAGGGGTAACACCGGGGAGCTGTTTTTT
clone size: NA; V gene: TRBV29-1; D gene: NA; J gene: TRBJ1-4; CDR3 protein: CSVEQLGEKLFF; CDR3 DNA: TGCAGCGTTGAACAGCTCGGGGAAAAACTGTTTTTT
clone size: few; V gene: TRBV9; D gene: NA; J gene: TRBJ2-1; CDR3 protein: CASSVDPHPAYNEQFF; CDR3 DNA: TGTGCCAGCAGCGTAGATCCCCACCCGGCTTACAATGAGCAGTTCTTC
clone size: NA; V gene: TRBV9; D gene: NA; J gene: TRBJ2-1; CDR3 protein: CASSGSTTMGEQFF; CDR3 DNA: TGTGCCAGCAGCGGTAGCACGACAATGGGTGAGCAGTTCTTC
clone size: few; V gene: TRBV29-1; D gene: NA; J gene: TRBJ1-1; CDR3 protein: CSVDPYKGVTEAFF; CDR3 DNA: TGCAGCGTTGACCCTTACAAGGGTGTCACTGAAGCTTTCTTT